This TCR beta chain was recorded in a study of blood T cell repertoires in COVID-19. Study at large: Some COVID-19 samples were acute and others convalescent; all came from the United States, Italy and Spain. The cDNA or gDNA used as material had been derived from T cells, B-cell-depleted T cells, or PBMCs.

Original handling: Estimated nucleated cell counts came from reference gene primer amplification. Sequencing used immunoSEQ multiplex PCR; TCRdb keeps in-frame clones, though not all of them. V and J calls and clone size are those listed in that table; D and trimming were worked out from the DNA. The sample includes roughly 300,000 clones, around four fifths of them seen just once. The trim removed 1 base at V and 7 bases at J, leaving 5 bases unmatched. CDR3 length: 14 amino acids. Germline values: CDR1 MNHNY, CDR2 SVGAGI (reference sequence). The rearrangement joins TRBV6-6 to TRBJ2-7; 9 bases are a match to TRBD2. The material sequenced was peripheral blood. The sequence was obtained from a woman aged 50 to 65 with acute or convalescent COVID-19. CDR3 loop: CASSYLAGAREQYF. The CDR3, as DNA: TGTGCCAGCAGTTACTTAGCGGGAGCGCGGGAGCAGTACTTC.